The 13 T cell receptor beta chains reported below all come from one sample, sequenced in a study of OX40 agonist ivuxolimab in advanced cancers. The data were produced by immunoSEQ multiplex PCR, yet TCRdb's version contains in-frame clones alone and is incomplete. The top ten hold more than 0.8% of the sample, which has around 140,000 clones, more than 85% seen once. Sequenced material: CD4+ or CD8+ T cells sorted from blood, taken in a trial of the OX40 agonist ivuxolimab. The receptor set was obtained from an adult with an advanced solid tumor such as melanoma, head and neck, liver or kidney cancer.

This chain connects TRBV2 to TRBJ2-1, with 10 positions matching TRBD2. The CDR3 is 15 amino acids. The V and J ends lost 0 bases and 8 bases, in that order; junction bases with no gene match: 4. The germline V gene encodes CDR1 SNHLY and CDR2 FYNNEI. The chain's CDR3 is CASSEARGLAYEQFF. The DNA for the CDR3 is TGTGCCAGCAGTGAAGCTCGGGGACTAGCGTATGAGCAGTTCTTC.

V usage is TRBV9 and J usage is TRBJ1-3; 11 nucleotides align to TRBD1. V was pared by 4 bases and J by 9 bases, with 9 bases of the junction left unmatched. The CDR3 consists of 15 residues. The germline CDR1 and CDR2 sequences are SGDLS and YYNGEE. In DNA form, the CDR3 reads TGTGCCAGCAGCCCCCGGACAGGGGGCCCCTCCACCATATATTTT. Protein product: CASSPRTGGPSTIYF.

The chain has TRBV5-1 and TRBJ2-3, with D unresolved. CDR1 and CDR2 from the germline V gene are SGHRS and YFSETQ. This CDR3 has 15 amino acids. V gave up 4 bases and J gave up 0 bases, with 12 bases separating them. The CDR3 is CASSPQWGSTDTQYF. CDR3 DNA sequence: TGCGCCAGCAGCCCCCAATGGGGTAGCACAGATACGCAGTATTTT.

J is TRBJ2-3 and V is TRBV6-9, with a tentative D call TRBD2 (6 bases). This CDR3 is built from 14 residues. V gave up 10 bases and J gave up 2 bases, with 16 bases separating them. Germline V gene lookup returns CDR1 MNHGY and CDR2 SVAAGI. The CDR3 reads CATLSGANTDTQYF. The CDR3 bases are TGTGCCACCCTTTCGGGAGCGAACACAGATACGCAGTATTTT.

The V and J genes are TRBV5-4 and TRBJ2-7, with 14 bases that match TRBD2. V trimming: 4 bases; J trimming: 6 bases; junction bases outside the gene matches: 9. Germline CDR1 and CDR2: SGHNT and YYREEE (reference sequence). The CDR3 runs 16 residues. As DNA, the CDR3 is TGTGCCAGCAGCGGGGGGGGACTAGCGGGAGTGCTCGAGCAGTACTTC. Translated: CASSGGGLAGVLEQYF.

The V and J genes are TRBV7-2 and TRBJ2-7; D could derive from TRBD1 or TRBD2 (5 bases each). The V gene's germline CDR1 is SGHTA and CDR2 FQGNSA. V lost 2 bases, J lost 3 bases, and 17 bases lay in between. This CDR3 contains 16 residues. CDR3 bases: TGTGCCAGCAGCTTATGGGGGACGGTAGCCTTCTACGAGCAGTACTTC. Protein: CASSLWGTVAFYEQYF.

The rearrangement links TRBV11-3 to TRBJ2-1; 8 nucleotides agree with TRBD2. In germline, CDR1 is SGHNT, CDR2 YENEEA. Trimming cost V 0 bases and J 4 bases; bases outside gene matches: 5. The CDR3 has 16 amino acids. CDR3 bases: TGTGCCAGCAGCTTAGAAGCGGCTAGCGGGTACAATGAGCAGTTCTTC. Amino acid sequence: CASSLEAASGYNEQFF. Using reference TRBV11-3 and TRBJ2-1 for the parts outside the CDR3, the full variable domain is EAGVVQSPRYKIIEKKQPVAFWCNPISGHNTLYWYLQNLGQGPELLIRYENEEAVDDSQLPKDRFSAERLKGVDSTLKIQPAELGDSAVYLCASSLEAASGYNEQFFGPGTRLTVL.

The chain is built from TRBV11-2 and TRBJ2-2, with D perhaps TRBD2 (6 bases). The germline CDR1 and CDR2 sequences are SGHAT and FQNNGV. This CDR3 is 17 amino acids long. V lost 3 bases and J 0 bases, leaving 14 bases between the germline ends. The DNA of the CDR3 is TGTGCCAGCAGCTTTAGTGGCGGACTAACGAACACCGGGGAGCTGTTTTTT. Encoded protein: CASSFSGGLTNTGELFF. The whole variable domain, remainder taken from reference TRBV11-2 and TRBJ2-2, is EAGVAQSPRYKIIEKRQSVAFWCNPISGHATLYWYQQILGQGPKLLIQFQNNGVVDDSQLPKDRFSAERLKGVDSTLKIQPAKLEDSAVYLCASSFSGGLTNTGELFFGEGSRLTVL.

DNA for the CDR3: TGTGCCAGCAGCCTAGTGGGACAGGGGTACCAAGAGACCCAGTACTTC. This codes for CASSLVGQGYQETQYF. V usage is TRBV5-4 and J usage is TRBJ2-5, with 10 bases identical to TRBD1. The CDR3 runs 16 residues. Germline CDR1 SGHNT, CDR2 YYREEE (reference sequence). J gave up 0 bases and V 4 bases, and 6 bases lay outside the gene matches.

The chain is built from TRBV18 and TRBJ1-4; the D gene is possibly TRBD1 (5 bases). V gave up 0 bases and J gave up 12 bases, with 11 bases separating them. Germline CDR1 KGHSH, CDR2 LQKENI. This CDR3 has 13 amino acids. The CDR3 DNA reads as TGTGCCAGCTCACCACCGTCCCAGGGACAACTGTTTTTT. It yields the protein CASSPPSQGQLFF.

The chain combines TRBV7-2 with TRBJ2-7; TRBD2 agrees at 7 bases. In germline, CDR1 is SGHTA, CDR2 FQGNSA. The CDR3 has 15 residues. V shed 5 bases, J shed 3 bases, and the junction held 10 bases outside the gene matches. As DNA, the CDR3 is TGTGCCAGCAGCCCCGCCGGTGGCGGGAGCTACGAGCAGTACTTC. Translated, it gives CASSPAGGGSYEQYF. The complete variable domain, with remaining parts taken from reference TRBV7-2 and TRBJ2-7, reads GAGVSQSPSNKVTEKGKDVELRCDPISGHTALYWYRQSLGQGLEFLIYFQGNSAPDKSGLPSDRFSAERTGGSVSTLTIQRTQQEDSAVYLCASSPAGGGSYEQYFGPGTRLTVT.

This chain links TRBV11-2 with TRBJ2-4; D tentatively fits TRBD1 or TRBD2 (5 bases each). In germline, CDR1 is SGHAT, CDR2 FQNNGV. The CDR3 runs to 14 residues. The V and J ends lost 3 bases and 5 bases respectively, with 11 bases between them. The CDR3 DNA is TGTGCCAGCAGCTTGGGGACGGGACAAAACATTCAGTACTTC. It translates to CASSLGTGQNIQYF.

The chain employs TRBV6-5 and TRBJ1-1; tentative D call: TRBD1 (6 bases). Germline CDR1 reads MNHEY; CDR2 reads SVGAGI. The length of the CDR3 is 15 residues. Trimming cost V 2 bases and J 2 bases, with 12 bases left between them. CDR3 protein: CASSYALQGNTEAFF. The CDR3 nucleotides are TGTGCCAGCAGTTACGCCCTACAGGGAAACACTGAAGCTTTCTTT.